This is a list of T cell receptor beta chains from one sample in a study of vaccination effects on CD4 cells after COVID-19. Their recognized antigens are unknown. The protocol was immunoSEQ multiplex PCR, while the TCRdb copy is restricted to in-frame clones and leaves out a portion. The sample records tens of thousands of clones, around 75% being singletons. The sample in question was CD4+ T cells from PBMCs cultured with HCoV-NL63 spike peptides, obtained before COVID-19 vaccination. The receptor source for this set is a human donor who received a COVID-19 vaccine. Each CDR3 is given with its conserved first and last residue. The order of the fields is CDR3 length, V gene, D gene, clone size, J gene, CDR3 protein, CDR3 DNA. The D gene is left open where the match is weak. Clone size is shown for a subset of rows, as once, few, many or a class of expanded clone.

14	TRBV20-1	TRBD2	.	TRBJ2-1	CSASRDYSYNEQFF	TGCAGTGCTAGTCGGGACTACTCCTACAATGAGCAGTTCTTC
15	TRBV18	.	.	TRBJ2-3	CASSPRGVGTDTQYF	TGTGCCAGCTCACCACGGGGGGTCGGCACAGATACGCAGTATTTT
16	TRBV6-5	TRBD1	.	TRBJ1-2	CASSSGQGALNYGYTF	TGTGCCAGCAGTTCGGGACAGGGGGCTCTTAACTATGGCTACACCTTC
14	TRBV11-2	TRBD2	.	TRBJ2-7	CASSTGLAGVEQYF	TGTGCCAGCAGCACCGGACTAGCGGGAGTTGAGCAGTACTTC
13	TRBV7-2	.	medium-sized	TRBJ1-4	CASSLELNEKLFF	TGTGCCAGCAGCTTAGAGCTTAATGAAAAACTGTTTTTT
16	TRBV5-6	.	once	TRBJ2-2	CASSLWTASNTGELFF	TGTGCCAGCAGCTTGTGGACGGCTTCGAACACCGGGGAGCTGTTTTTT
12	TRBV18	TRBD1	once	TRBJ1-2	CASSPDRYGYTF	TGTGCCAGCTCCCCGGACAGGTATGGCTACACCTTC
17	TRBV5-1	TRBD2	few	TRBJ2-7	CASSLGVTSGATYEQYF	TGCGCCAGCAGCTTGGGCGTGACTAGCGGGGCAACCTACGAGCAGTACTTC
16	TRBV5-1	.	.	TRBJ1-1	CASSLGGGGFDTEAFF	TGCGCCAGCAGCTTGGGGGGGGGCGGGTTCGACACTGAAGCTTTCTTT
16	TRBV19	TRBD1	.	TRBJ1-2	CASSIGGWTGGYGYTF	TGTGCCAGTAGTATTGGGGGCTGGACAGGGGGGTATGGCTACACCTTC
13	TRBV18	.	.	TRBJ1-2	CASSPSDTRGYTF	TGTGCCAGCTCACCATCCGATACAAGGGGCTACACCTTC
16	TRBV6-2/TRBV6-3	TRBD1	.	TRBJ1-1	CASSYLQGAPDTEAFF	TGTGCCAGCAGTTACTTACAGGGGGCGCCGGACACTGAAGCTTTCTTT
11	TRBV3-1/TRBV3-2	.	.	TRBJ2-3	CASSQGDTQYF	TGTGCCAGCAGCCAAGGAGATACGCAGTATTTT
15	TRBV4-3	.	few	TRBJ1-6	CASSLMTGPNSPLHF	TGCGCCAGCAGCCTAATGACAGGTCCTAATTCACCCCTCCACTTT
14	TRBV5-5	.	.	TRBJ2-1	CASSFLDRRGEQFF	TGTGCCAGCAGCTTCCTCGACAGGAGGGGTGAGCAGTTCTTC
13	TRBV6-5	.	few	TRBJ1-5	CASSYYKDQPQHF	TGTGCCAGCAGTTACTATAAAGATCAGCCCCAGCATTTT
13	TRBV11-3	.	.	TRBJ2-3	CASSLGVADTQYF	TGTGCCAGCAGCTTGGGAGTTGCAGATACGCAGTATTTT
15	TRBV3-1/TRBV3-2	TRBD2	.	TRBJ2-5	CASSPTSGGMETQYF	TGTGCCAGCAGCCCCACTAGCGGGGGGATGGAGACCCAGTACTTC
13	TRBV5-4	TRBD2	.	TRBJ2-5	CASSQGLVETQYF	TGTGCCAGCAGCCAGGGACTAGTAGAGACCCAGTACTTC
12	TRBV7-2	.	.	TRBJ1-4	CASSRSNEKLFF	TGTGCCAGCAGCCGGAGTAATGAAAAACTGTTTTTT
13	TRBV9	.	once	TRBJ1-2	CASKQSGWDGYTF	TGTGCCAGCAAACAGTCAGGGTGGGATGGCTACACCTTC
15	TRBV10-3	TRBD2	.	TRBJ2-2	CAISEGLAGPGELFF	TGTGCCATCAGTGAGGGGCTAGCGGGCCCCGGGGAGCTGTTTTTT
13	TRBV11-2	TRBD2	.	TRBJ2-5	CASSGLAGETQYF	TGTGCCAGCAGCGGACTAGCGGGGGAGACCCAGTACTTC
13	TRBV29-1	TRBD2	.	TRBJ2-7	CSALGTSGSEQYF	TGCAGCGCGCTAGGGACTAGCGGGAGCGAGCAGTACTTC
15	TRBV7-9	TRBD1	few	TRBJ1-2	CASSHRAGGLTSYTF	TGTGCCAGCAGCCACCGGGCAGGGGGCCTTACCTCCTACACCTTC
15	TRBV11-3	TRBD1	few	TRBJ1-1	CASRWMTGRDTEAFF	TGTGCCAGCAGGTGGATGACAGGGAGGGACACTGAAGCTTTCTTT
14	TRBV30	.	.	TRBJ1-5	CAWSTQAGTQPQHF	TGTGCCTGGAGTACGCAGGCTGGGACTCAGCCCCAGCATTTT
10	TRBV28	.	.	TRBJ1-2	CASLGNGYTF	TGTGCCTCGCTCGGGAATGGCTACACCTTC
14	TRBV5-1	.	.	TRBJ2-2	CASSPGGNTGELFF	TGCGCCAGCAGCCCCGGGGGGAACACCGGGGAGCTGTTTTTT
12	TRBV15	.	.	TRBJ1-2	CATSRDSSSYTF	TGTGCCACCAGCAGGGACAGTTCTTCTTACACCTTC
16	TRBV28	.	.	TRBJ1-2	CASSAFGGRSNYGYTF	TGTGCCAGCAGCGCGTTCGGGGGGCGATCTAACTATGGCTACACCTTC
16	TRBV9	TRBD2	many	TRBJ2-3	CASSVGTSAHTDTQYF	TGTGCCAGCAGCGTCGGGACTAGCGCCCACACAGATACGCAGTATTTT
15	TRBV7-6	.	.	TRBJ2-7	CASSLDSQKTYEQYF	TGTGCCAGCAGCTTGGACTCCCAGAAGACGTACGAGCAGTACTTC
14	TRBV2	TRBD1	.	TRBJ1-2	CASRADREVSGYTF	TGTGCCAGCAGGGCGGACAGGGAAGTGTCTGGCTACACCTTC
15	TRBV4-1	.	.	TRBJ2-7	CASSQEYSDGHEQYF	TGCGCCAGCAGCCAAGAGTATTCGGACGGCCACGAGCAGTACTTC
16	TRBV4-2	TRBD2	few	TRBJ2-7	CASSQQSGGDSYEQYF	TGTGCCAGCAGCCAACAAAGCGGGGGGGACTCCTACGAGCAGTACTTC
15	TRBV7-9	.	.	TRBJ1-1	CASSLAGALNTEAFF	TGTGCCAGCAGCTTAGCTGGGGCTCTGAACACTGAAGCTTTCTTT
16	TRBV4-3	.	.	TRBJ1-2	CASSQVWDNSNYGYTF	TGCGCCAGCAGCCAAGTCTGGGACAACTCTAACTATGGCTACACCTTC
13	TRBV5-1	.	.	TRBJ1-1	CASSLRPTREAFF	TGCGCCAGCAGCTTGCGGCCAACCCGTGAAGCTTTCTTT
19	TRBV3-1/TRBV3-2	TRBD2	.	TRBJ2-3	CASSQGLAGGSRVADTQYF	TGTGCCAGCAGCCAAGGGCTAGCGGGAGGGAGTCGGGTGGCAGATACGCAGTATTTT
16	TRBV7-9	.	.	TRBJ2-3	CASNKRAGKSTDTQYF	TGTGCCAGCAATAAAAGGGCGGGAAAGAGCACAGATACGCAGTATTTT
14	TRBV5-5	.	.	TRBJ2-5	CASSFPIVQETQYF	TGTGCCAGCAGCTTCCCGATTGTACAAGAGACCCAGTACTTC
10	TRBV29-1	.	few	TRBJ1-2	CSVLGPGYTF	TGCAGCGTTTTAGGGCCAGGCTACACCTTC
16	TRBV4-2	.	few	TRBJ1-2	CASSQDWIGGAYGYTF	TGTGCCAGCAGCCAAGATTGGATCGGGGGTGCCTATGGCTACACCTTC
14	TRBV20-1	.	.	TRBJ1-1	CSASLTDGYTEAFF	TGCAGTGCTAGTCTTACGGACGGCTACACTGAAGCTTTCTTT
17	TRBV3-1/TRBV3-2	.	.	TRBJ1-2	CASSQGGGQGGYRGYTF	TGTGCCAGCAGCCAAGGAGGGGGGCAGGGAGGGTACCGTGGCTACACCTTC
13	TRBV5-8	.	.	TRBJ1-2	CASSLLAGNGYTF	TGTGCCAGCAGCTTGTTGGCAGGGAATGGCTACACCTTC
15	TRBV9	TRBD1	.	TRBJ1-6	CASSVEDRARSPLHF	TGTGCCAGCAGCGTAGAGGACAGGGCACGCTCACCCCTCCACTTT
15	TRBV6-5	TRBD1	.	TRBJ2-5	CASSRGGTGQETQYF	TGTGCCAGCAGCCGTGGGGGGACAGGTCAAGAGACCCAGTACTTC
16	TRBV6-5	TRBD2	.	TRBJ2-5	CASSYSGTSPLEAQYF	TGTGCCAGCAGTTACTCTGGGACTAGCCCATTGGAGGCCCAGTACTTC